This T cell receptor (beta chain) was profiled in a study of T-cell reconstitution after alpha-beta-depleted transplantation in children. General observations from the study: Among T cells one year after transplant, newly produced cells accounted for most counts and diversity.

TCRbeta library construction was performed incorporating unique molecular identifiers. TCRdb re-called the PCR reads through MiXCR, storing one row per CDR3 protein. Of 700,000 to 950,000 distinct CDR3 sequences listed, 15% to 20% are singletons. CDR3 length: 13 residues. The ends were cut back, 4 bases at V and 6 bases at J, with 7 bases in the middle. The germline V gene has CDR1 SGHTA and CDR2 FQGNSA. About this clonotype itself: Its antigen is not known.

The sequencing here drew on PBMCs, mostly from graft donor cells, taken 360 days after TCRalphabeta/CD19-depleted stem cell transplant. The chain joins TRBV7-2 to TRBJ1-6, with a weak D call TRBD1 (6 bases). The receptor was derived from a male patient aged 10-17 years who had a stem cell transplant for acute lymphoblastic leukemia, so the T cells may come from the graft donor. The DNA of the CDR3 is TGTGCCAGCAGCTACAGGGTTAATTCACCCCTCCACTTT. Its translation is CASSYRVNSPLHF.